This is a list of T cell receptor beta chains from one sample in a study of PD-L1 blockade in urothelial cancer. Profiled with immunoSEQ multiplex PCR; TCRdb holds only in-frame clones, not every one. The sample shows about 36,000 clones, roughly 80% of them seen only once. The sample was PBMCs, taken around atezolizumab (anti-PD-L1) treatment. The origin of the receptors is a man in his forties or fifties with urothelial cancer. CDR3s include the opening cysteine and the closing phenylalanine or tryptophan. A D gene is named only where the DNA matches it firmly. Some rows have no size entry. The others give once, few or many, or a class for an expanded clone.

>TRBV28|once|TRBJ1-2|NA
TGTGCCAGCAGTTTAGACAACAGCTATGGCTACACCTTC
CASSLDNSYGYTF
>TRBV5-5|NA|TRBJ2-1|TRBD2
TGTGCCAGCAGCTTGCGGCTAGCGGCCTACAATGAGCAGTTCTTC
CASSLRLAAYNEQFF
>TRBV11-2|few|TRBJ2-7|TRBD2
TGTGCCAGCAGCTCCCTAGCGGGGAGCTCCTACGAGCAGTACTTC
CASSSLAGSSYEQYF
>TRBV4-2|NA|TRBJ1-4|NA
TGTGCCAGCAGCCAAGCCCAACATGCAACTAATGAAAAACTGTTTTTT
CASSQAQHATNEKLFF
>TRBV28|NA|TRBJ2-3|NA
TGTGCCAGTCAAACAGGGGGGGCCACAGATACGCAGTATTTT
CASQTGGATDTQYF
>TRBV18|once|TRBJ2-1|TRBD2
TGTGCCAGCTCACTGACTAGCGGGAGGCACAATGAGCAGTTCTTC
CASSLTSGRHNEQFF
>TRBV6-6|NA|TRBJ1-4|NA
TGTGCGGGCCGGCAGGATGCAACTAATGAAAAACTGTTTTTT
CAGRQDATNEKLFF
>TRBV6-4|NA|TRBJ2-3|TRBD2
TGTGCCAGCAGTGACGGAGCGGGACCCACAGATACGCAGTATTTT
CASSDGAGPTDTQYF
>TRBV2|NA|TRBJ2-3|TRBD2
TGTGCCAGCGTGGGAACTAGCGGGATTCAAGATACGCAGTATTTT
CASVGTSGIQDTQYF
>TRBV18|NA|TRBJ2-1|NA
TGTGCCAGCTCCTTATCCCTAACGGGAGAAGGCAATGAGCAGTTCTTC
CASSLSLTGEGNEQFF
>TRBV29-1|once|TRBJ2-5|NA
TGCAGCTACAGAATCCAAGAGACCCAGTACTTC
CSYRIQETQYF
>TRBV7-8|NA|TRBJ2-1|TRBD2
TGTGCCAGCAGTCATCAAAGCGGGGTGGCCTACAATGAGCAGTTCTTC
CASSHQSGVAYNEQFF
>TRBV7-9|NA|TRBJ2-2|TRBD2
TGTGCCAGCAGCTTAGGAACACTAGCGGGCAGCTCCACCACCGGGGAGCTGTTTTTT
CASSLGTLAGSSTTGELFF
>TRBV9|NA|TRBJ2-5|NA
TGTGCCAGCAGCTCAGCGCAAGGAGAGACCCAGTACTTC
CASSSAQGETQYF
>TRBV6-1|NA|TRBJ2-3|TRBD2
TGTGCCAGCAGTGTGGGGACTAGCGGGAGGACAGATACGCAGTATTTT
CASSVGTSGRTDTQYF
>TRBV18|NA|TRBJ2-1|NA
TGTGCCAGCTCACCAGGTTTAGGAGGGAGGAAAGGGTCCTACAATGAGCAGTTCTTC
CASSPGLGGRKGSYNEQFF
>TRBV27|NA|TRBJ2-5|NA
TGTGCCAGCAGTTTAAGTGGACGGGAAAGGGAGACCCAGTACTTC
CASSLSGRERETQYF
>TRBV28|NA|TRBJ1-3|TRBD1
TGTGCCAGCAGCTTACTGGTTCGGACAGGGCCTGGAAACACCATATATTTT
CASSLLVRTGPGNTIYF
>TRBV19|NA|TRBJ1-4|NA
TGTGCCAGTAGTAACCGTCCCGGGGCAACTAATGAAAAACTGTTTTTT
CASSNRPGATNEKLFF
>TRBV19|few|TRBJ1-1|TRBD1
TGTGCCAGTAGAGGACAGGGGAACACTGAAGCTTTCTTT
CASRGQGNTEAFF
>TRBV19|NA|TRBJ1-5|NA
TGTGCCAGTAGTATTTTCTCCGGAGGTCAGCCCCAGCATTTT
CASSIFSGGQPQHF
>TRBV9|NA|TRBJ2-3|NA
TGTGCCAGCAGCGTAGCGGGGAAATCAGATACGCAGTATTTT
CASSVAGKSDTQYF
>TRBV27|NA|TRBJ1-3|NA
TGTACCCTCGTTGCGGAAGGGGGCTCTGGAAACACCATATATTTT
CTLVAEGGSGNTIYF
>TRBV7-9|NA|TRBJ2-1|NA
TGTGCCAGCAGCTTATGGGCCCATGAGCAGTTCTTC
CASSLWAHEQFF
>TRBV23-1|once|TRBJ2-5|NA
TGCGCCAGCAGTCAATTGGGGGGGGCCCTCCGGGACGAGACCCAGTACTTC
CASSQLGGALRDETQYF
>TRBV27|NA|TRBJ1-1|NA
TGTGCCAGCAGTTCCCTCGACATTTCTGAAGCTTTCTTT
CASSSLDISEAFF
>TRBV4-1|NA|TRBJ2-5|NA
TGCGCCAGCAGCCCCGACGGGACACAAGAGACCCAGTACTTC
CASSPDGTQETQYF
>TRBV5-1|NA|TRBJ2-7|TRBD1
TGCGCCAGCAGCTTGGGAGACAGGGGTCGTAACGAGCAGTACTTC
CASSLGDRGRNEQYF
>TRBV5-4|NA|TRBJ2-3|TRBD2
TGTGCCAGCAGAATCCGGGCGGGGGCAGATACGCAGTATTTT
CASRIRAGADTQYF
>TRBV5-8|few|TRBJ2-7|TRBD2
TGTGCCAGCAGCTTCGGGTTTAGCGGGAGGTCGCGAGAGCAGTACTTC
CASSFGFSGRSREQYF
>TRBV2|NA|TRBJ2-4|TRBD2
TGTGCCAGCGCGAGCGGGAGAGGGGGTTTAGCCAAAAACATTCAGTACTTC
CASASGRGGLAKNIQYF
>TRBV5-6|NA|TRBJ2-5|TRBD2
TGTGCCAGCAGCATCGCGGGAGGGGGGCGCCAGGAGACCCAGTACTTC
CASSIAGGGRQETQYF
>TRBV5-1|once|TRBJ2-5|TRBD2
TGCGCCAGCAGCTTACTGGGACTAGGCGTATCTACAATCCAAGAGACCCAGTACTTC
CASSLLGLGVSTIQETQYF
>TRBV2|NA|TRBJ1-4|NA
TGTGCCAGCAGTACTCATGGAGGTGAAAAACTGTTTTTT
CASSTHGGEKLFF
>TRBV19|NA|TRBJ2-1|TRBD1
TGTGCCAGTAGTAGGACAGGGGGCGGTCAGTTCTTC
CASSRTGGGQFF
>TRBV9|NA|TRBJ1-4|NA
TGTGCCAGCAGCGTAGATGGGAGGGCTAATGAAAAACTGTTTTTT
CASSVDGRANEKLFF
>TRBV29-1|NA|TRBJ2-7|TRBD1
TGCAGCGTTGAAGACCCGACAGGGCTCTACGAGCAGTACTTC
CSVEDPTGLYEQYF
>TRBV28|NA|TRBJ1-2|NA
TGTGCCAGCAGGAGCATCTATGGCTACACCTTC
CASRSIYGYTF
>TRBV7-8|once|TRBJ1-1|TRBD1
TGTGCCAGCAGCGTGCCCGGGACAGGACTTAACACTGAAGCTTTCTTT
CASSVPGTGLNTEAFF
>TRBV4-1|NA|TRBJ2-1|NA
TGCGCCAGCAGCCAGGGCTTTCAGCCGGGAAGATCCTACAATGAGCAGTTCTTC
CASSQGFQPGRSYNEQFF
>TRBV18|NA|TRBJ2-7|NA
TGTGCCAGCTCATCCCTCGCCTACGAGCAGTACTTC
CASSSLAYEQYF
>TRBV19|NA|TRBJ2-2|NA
TGTGCCAGTACAGACGGACAGCCGAACACCGGGGAGCTGTTTTTT
CASTDGQPNTGELFF